This T cell receptor (beta chain) is from a study of blood T cell repertoires in COVID-19 (dated by TCRdb to about 2020). A note on the overall study: The collaborator samples originated in the United States, Italy and Spain and spanned the acute and convalescent phases of COVID-19. Subjects who had been exposed to COVID-19, were actively infected with it, or had recovered from it provided the deeply sampled blood TCRbeta repertoires that made up the dataset. Where available, HLA class I and class II types were obtained from metadata supplied by the sample provider rather than from assay-based typing. The material from the prospective study consisted of cDNA or gDNA derived from T cells, B-cell-depleted T cells, or PBMCs. Sample metadata almost always included a de-identified subject ID, COVID-19 status, age in years and sex. The samples were drawn from the first 160 participants of the ongoing ImmuneRACE study and from 950 to 1,500 subjects provided by 6 global collaborators. A freely available public database, intended as a resource for researchers studying the immune response to SARS-CoV-2, is where the repertoires were released.

This clone was found a few times. Its recognized antigen is unknown. No base quality information exists; no much larger clone differs at one position. The collaborating institutions used their own protocols to collect whole blood in K2EDTA tubes. For TCRbeta analysis, collaborators shipped samples in one of three forms: frozen whole blood, isolated PBMCs, or DNA extracted from either of those sample types. Study-wide conclusions, independent of this receptor: Clinical and demographic metadata were provided uncurated, with the amount varying by source and participant.

CDR1 is given as MGHDK and CDR2 as SYGVNS, both from the germline V gene. The CDR3 sequence holds 15 residues, the cysteine and phenylalanine included. Only the CDR3 portion is preserved as DNA: 45 bases, with reading frame beginning at the first base. Germline trimming amounts to 4 bases on V and 3 bases on J, with 7 as the count of junction bases outside the gene matches. TCRbeta CDR3 regions were amplified from genomic DNA by means of the immunoSEQ Assay, a bias-controlled multiplex PCR. As for the authors' bioinformatics: The number of nucleated cells in each sample was estimated by amplification of reference gene primers within the assay. To quantify the absolute abundance of each unique TCRbeta CDR3 rearrangement, sequence reads were collapsed and filtered. For each sample, productive Simpson clonality was calculated as the square root of Simpson's diversity index over productive rearrangements. TCRdb provides this immuneACCESS table in a form limited to in-frame rearrangements. Some clones are lacking; in checked studies, under half of them reflect an unresolved V gene, and why the rest are absent is not known. V and J calls and clone size are those listed in that table; D and trimming were worked out from the DNA. Recorded for this sample are about 88,000 clones; roughly nine tenths of them occurred a single time. In total, the top ten clones hold 1.7% of the sample.

The receptor was derived from a man aged 60 to 75 with acute or convalescent COVID-19. The receptor chain draws on TRBV25-1 and TRBJ2-5; 8 central bases correspond to TRBD2. The sample consisted of peripheral blood. The DNA sequence reads TGTGCCAGCAGTGTTCAGGGAGCGGGGGAAGAGACCCAGTACTTC. It encodes CASSVQGAGEETQYF.